This record covers a single TCR beta chain. The antigen remains unidentified. This sample was included in a study of CD8 T cells in ankylosing spondylitis. The CDR3 totals 16 residues. CDR1 LGHDT and CDR2 YNNKEL come from the germline V gene (reference sequence). With V trimmed by 2 bases and J by 3 bases, 4 bases remained unmatched. 5'-RACE, quantitative and with molecular barcodes, yielded the TCR beta libraries. Each CDR3 protein gets one entry after TCRdb re-called the 5' RACE reads with MiXCR. The sample holds 75,000 to 95,000 distinct CDR3 sequences, roughly 10% seen once. Broader study findings: Disease-linked clones were found to be CD8+ and relatively rare in peripheral blood. There was a TCR beta motif, made of several highly homologous variants, that appeared characteristic of ankylosing spondylitis blood. Certain motif variants had earlier appeared in reactive arthritis synovial fluid and blood. The clones that were linked to disease were reported to be significantly enriched in matched synovial fluid samples from ankylosing spondylitis patients.

The sequence came from a male donor with ankylosing spondylitis. Sequenced input: blood, either unsorted or a sorted T cell fraction (not recorded which). V and J are TRBV3-1 and TRBJ2-3; 11 nucleotides line up with TRBD2. The CDR3: CASSQRLAGSTDTQYF. CDR3 sequence (DNA): TGTGCCAGCAGCCAAAGACTAGCGGGATCGACAGATACGCAGTATTTT.